This T cell receptor beta chain derives from a study of T cell changes during pregnancy in multiple sclerosis. Some clones are missing from TCRdb's copy, which holds only in-frame ones; the method was immunoSEQ multiplex PCR. The table records about 56,000 clones, about 86% of them present only once. With 0 bases removed from V and 7 bases from J, the gap between germline ends came to 13 bases. The CDR3 is 15 amino acids. Per germline, CDR1 MNHEY and CDR2 SVGAGI. The receptor's source is a human donor whose cells served as feeder cells for cultures in a pregnancy study. Sequenced: peripheral blood from another person, used as feeder cells. The chain links TRBV6-5 to TRBJ2-1, with TRBD1 as a possible D gene (6 bases). Here the CDR3 DNA reads TGTGCCAGCAGTTACTCGATACAGGGTGAAAATGAGCAGTTCTTC. Its protein is CASSYSIQGENEQFF.